Presented here are 3 T cell receptor beta chains from one specimen sequenced in a study of long-term antiretroviral therapy in people with HIV. Version v3.0 of the immunoSEQ assay was performed at survey level. Assay used: immunoSEQ multiplex PCR; TCRdb lists only in-frame clones, some missing. Found here are 32,000 or so clones, 75% to 85% of them singletons; the top ten hold 4.4%. The sample here was unsorted PBMCs, taken about 3.3 years after starting antiretroviral therapy. The receptors here all came from a man aged 18 to 29 with HIV.

A single count supports this clone. The chain combines TRBV7-8 with TRBJ2-7; either TRBD1 or TRBD2 may supply D (5 bases each). Germline V gene lookup returns CDR1 SGHVS and CDR2 FQNEAQ. V was pared by 1 base and J by 7 bases, with 20 bases between. This CDR3 has 16 residues. This CDR3 reads CASSLGTGTFWSEQYF. DNA of the CDR3: TGTGCCAGCAGCTTAGGGACCGGGACCTTTTGGAGTGAGCAGTACTTC.

The rearrangement links TRBV28 to TRBJ1-5; D unclear. Looked up from germline, CDR1 is MDHEN and CDR2 is SYDVKM. Trimming removed 6 bases at V and 6 bases at J, with 18 bases between. There are 15 residues in the CDR3. In DNA, the CDR3 is TGTGCCAGCAGAATCCTTGACAATGTCGTTCAGCCCCAGCATTTT. Protein: CASRILDNVVQPQHF.

The rearrangement links TRBV2 to TRBJ2-3; TRBD2 aligns across 14 bases. CDR3 length equals 17 residues. V shed 9 bases and J 1 base; nucleotides not matched to a gene: 9. Germline CDR1 and CDR2: SNHLY and FYNNEI. Here the CDR3 DNA reads TGTGCCAGTCATGGACTAGCGGGAGGCCGGGGCACAGATACGCAGTATTTT. It codes for CASHGLAGGRGTDTQYF.